This T cell receptor (beta chain) was retrieved from a study of cytomegalovirus exposure and HLA in healthy donors. Study-wide points: Confirmation was obtained in vitro that a few CMV-associated chains are specific for CMV antigens.

On this clone itself: Its matching antigen is unknown.

V lost 0 bases and J 6 bases, leaving 4 bases between the germline ends. There are 12 residues in the CDR3. Germline V gene lookup returns CDR1 SGHNT and CDR2 YYREEE (reference sequence). The PCR used 60 Vbeta and 13 Jbeta primers. The protocol was immunoSEQ multiplex PCR, while the TCRdb copy is restricted to in-frame clones and leaves out a portion. The data hold about 150,000 clones, with approximately 79% observed a single time. The chain has TRBV5-4 and TRBJ1-5; D gene ambiguous. This sequence originates from a man aged 50-59 years in good health and CMV-seropositive. Sequencing was done on a sample of PBMCs. The CDR3 coding sequence is TGTGCCAGCAGCTTGGACAGTCAGCCCCAGCATTTT. The encoded protein is CASSLDSQPQHF. Full variable domain (rest looked up from reference TRBV5-4 and TRBJ1-5): ETGVTQSPTHLIKTRGQQVTLRCSSQSGHNTVSWYQQALGQGPQFIFQYYREEENGRGNFPPRFSGLQFPNYSSELNVNALELDDSALYLCASSLDSQPQHFGDGTRLSIL.